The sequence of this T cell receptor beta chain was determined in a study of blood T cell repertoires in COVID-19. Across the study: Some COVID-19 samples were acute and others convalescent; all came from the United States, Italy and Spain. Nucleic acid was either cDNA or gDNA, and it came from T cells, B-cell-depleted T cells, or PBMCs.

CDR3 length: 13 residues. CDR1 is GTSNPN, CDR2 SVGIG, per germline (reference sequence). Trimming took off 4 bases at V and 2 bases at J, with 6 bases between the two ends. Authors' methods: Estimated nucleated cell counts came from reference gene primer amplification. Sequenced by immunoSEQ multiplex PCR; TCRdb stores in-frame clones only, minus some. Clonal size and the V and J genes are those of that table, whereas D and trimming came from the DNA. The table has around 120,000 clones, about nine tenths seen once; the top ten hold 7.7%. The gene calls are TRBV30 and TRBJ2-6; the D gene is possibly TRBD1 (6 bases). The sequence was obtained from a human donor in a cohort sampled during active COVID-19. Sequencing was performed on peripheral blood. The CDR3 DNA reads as TGTGCCTGGACAGGGGCTGGGGCCAACGTCCTGACTTTC. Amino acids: CAWTGAGANVLTF.